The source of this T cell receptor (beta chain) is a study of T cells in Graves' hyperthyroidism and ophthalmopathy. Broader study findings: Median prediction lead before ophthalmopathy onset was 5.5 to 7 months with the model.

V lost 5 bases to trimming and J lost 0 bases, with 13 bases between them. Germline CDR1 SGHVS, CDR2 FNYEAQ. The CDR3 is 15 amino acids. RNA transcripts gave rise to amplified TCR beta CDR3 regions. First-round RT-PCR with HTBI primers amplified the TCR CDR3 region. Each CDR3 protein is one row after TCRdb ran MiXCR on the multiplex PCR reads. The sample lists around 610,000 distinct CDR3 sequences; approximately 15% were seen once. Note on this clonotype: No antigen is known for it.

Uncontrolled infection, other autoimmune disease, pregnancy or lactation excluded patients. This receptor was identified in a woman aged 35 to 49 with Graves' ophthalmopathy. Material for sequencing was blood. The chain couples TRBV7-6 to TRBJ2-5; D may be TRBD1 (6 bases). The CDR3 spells CASSHVTGHQETQYF. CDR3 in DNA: TGTGCCAGCAGCCATGTGACAGGACACCAAGAGACCCAGTACTTC.